One and the same sample provided the 30 T cell receptor beta chains below, sequenced in a study of glioma-infiltrating T cells after dendritic cell vaccination. Repertoires were generated with immunoSEQ multiplex PCR, while TCRdb's copy carries only in-frame clones and drops some. Here the sample spans about 82,000 clones, around nine tenths being singletons. Sample: blood, taken before dendritic cell vaccination. These receptors originate from a human donor with glioblastoma.

The gene calls are TRBV6-1 and TRBJ1-5; no definite D call. The V and J ends lost 4 bases and 2 bases respectively, with 15 bases between them. CDR1 is MNHNS and CDR2 is SASEGT in the germline V gene. This CDR3 has 16 amino acids. CDR3 DNA: TGTGCCAGCAGTGTCCCGGGTCCAAACGGCAATCAGCCCCAGCATTTT. Translation: CASSVPGPNGNQPQHF.

The rearrangement uses TRBV5-1 and TRBJ1-4; 9 positions agree with TRBD1. The germline gives CDR1 SGHRS, CDR2 YFSETQ. The CDR3 has 16 amino acids. The ends lost 4 bases at V and 3 bases at J; junction bases unmatched: 7. The CDR3 DNA is TGCGCCAGCAGCGGAAATACAGGGGGCGCTAATGAAAAACTGTTTTTT. Translating it yields CASSGNTGGANEKLFF.

The rearrangement joins TRBV25-1 to TRBJ1-1; a possible D gene is TRBD1 (5 bases). Germline V lookup: CDR1 MGHDK, CDR2 SYGVNS. V lost 6 bases, J lost 0 bases, and 14 bases lay in between. This CDR3 comprises 15 residues. The CDR3 reads CASSPWGDLNTEAFF. The CDR3, as DNA: TGTGCCAGCAGCCCCTGGGGGGACTTGAACACTGAAGCTTTCTTT.

The sample holds a few counts of this clone. The rearrangement uses TRBV6-1 and TRBJ1-2; 7 nucleotides align to TRBD1. After removal of 5 bases from V and 6 bases from J, the junction contained 6 bases not matched to a gene. CDR1 and CDR2 (germline): MNHNS, SASEGT. The CDR3 runs 13 residues. CDR3 region: CASSSRGTDGYTF. CDR3 DNA: TGTGCCAGCAGTTCTAGAGGGACAGATGGCTACACCTTC.

CDR3: CASSLRTGGPYEQYF. DNA of the CDR3: TGTGCCAGCAGTTTGCGGACAGGGGGTCCCTACGAGCAGTACTTC. The chain joins TRBV27 to TRBJ2-7; TRBD1 agrees at 10 bases. Germline-derived CDR1 and CDR2 are MNHEY and SMNVEV (reference sequence). The CDR3 consists of 15 residues. The ends lost 3 bases at V and 2 bases at J; junction bases unmatched: 4.

The genes are TRBV27 and TRBJ2-7; TRBD1 is a possible D gene (7 bases). CDR1 is MNHEY, CDR2 SMNVEV, per germline (reference sequence). The germline V and J ends were trimmed by 2 bases and 6 bases, with 20 bases remaining between them. This CDR3 spans 16 amino acids. CDR3 nucleotides: TGTGCCAGCAGTTTAAGGGGGGAAGTGGGGACAGTCGAGCAGTACTTC. This encodes CASSLRGEVGTVEQYF.

The table lists this clone with a count of one. V usage is TRBV5-1 and J usage is TRBJ2-7; 7 bases are a match to TRBD2. CDR1 and CDR2 from the germline V gene are SGHRS and YFSETQ. The CDR3 has 15 residues. The junction had 4 bases not matched to a gene; V was cut back by 0 bases and J by 1 base. CDR3 region: CASSLESRESYEQYF. The CDR3 nucleotides read TGCGCCAGCAGCTTGGAGTCGCGGGAGTCCTACGAGCAGTACTTC.

By share, this clone ranks as medium-sized (0.01 to 0.1%). The chain is built from TRBV19 and TRBJ2-1; D may be TRBD1 (5 bases). The CDR3 spans 15 residues. The ends were cut back, 3 bases at V and 9 bases at J, with 18 bases in the middle. Per the germline V gene, CDR1 is LNHDA and CDR2 is SQIVND (reference sequence). CDR3 region: CASSIPSQGWGEQFF. In DNA form, the CDR3 reads TGTGCCAGTAGTATTCCATCCCAGGGCTGGGGTGAGCAGTTCTTC.

V gene TRBV11-3 combines with J gene TRBJ2-7; D might be TRBD2 (5 bases). Germline CDR1 and CDR2: SGHNT and YENEEA. This CDR3 has 15 residues. V lost 8 bases to trimming and J lost 0 bases, with 17 bases between them. The CDR3: CASRLGGGSSYEQYF. DNA for the CDR3: TGTGCCAGCCGACTCGGTGGAGGAAGCTCCTACGAGCAGTACTTC.

A few counts support this clone. This rearrangement joins TRBV5-1 to TRBJ2-7; D might be TRBD2 (5 bases). Trimming shortened V by 0 bases and J by 3 bases, and 10 bases separated the two germline ends. The CDR3 loop spans 14 amino acids. Germline V gene data show CDR1 as SGHRS and CDR2 as YFSETQ. The CDR3 reads CASSLEGAGYEQYF. The CDR3 DNA follows: TGCGCCAGCAGCTTGGAAGGCGCGGGCTACGAGCAGTACTTC.

The chain combines TRBV19 with TRBJ1-2, with a possible D match to TRBD1 (5 bases). Germline CDR1 is LNHDA and CDR2 is SQIVND (reference sequence). V lost 1 base and J 4 bases, leaving 10 bases between the germline ends. The CDR3 contains 14 residues. The DNA for the CDR3 is TGTGCCAGTAGTATAGGGGTGGGGCCCTATGGCTACACCTTC. Translating it yields CASSIGVGPYGYTF.

V is TRBV5-1 and J is TRBJ1-2; possible D gene TRBD1, 5 bases. Germline V CDR1 and CDR2: SGHRS, YFSETQ. V dropped 4 bases and J dropped 4 bases, with 14 bases sitting between them. The CDR3 length is 14 residues. CDR3 residues: CASSPGDGFYGYTF. CDR3 in DNA: TGCGCCAGCAGCCCGGGGGACGGATTCTATGGCTACACCTTC.

The chain couples TRBV5-1 to TRBJ2-1; D is uncertain. Trimming took 4 bases from V and 4 from J, leaving 6 bases between them. There are 12 residues in the CDR3. The germline CDR1 and CDR2 sequences are SGHRS and YFSETQ. Here the CDR3 reads CASSPNYNEQFF. Written as DNA, the CDR3 is TGCGCCAGCAGCCCAAATTACAATGAGCAGTTCTTC.

The chain links TRBV18 to TRBJ2-2, with 8 bases lining up with TRBD2. The junction had 3 bases not matched to a gene; V was cut back by 6 bases and J by 0 bases. The germline V gene encodes CDR1 KGHSH and CDR2 LQKENI. The CDR3 spans 15 residues. The CDR3: CASSSSGPNTGELFF. The DNA for the CDR3 is TGTGCCAGCTCTTCTAGCGGGCCGAACACCGGGGAGCTGTTTTTT.

V usage is TRBV27 and J usage is TRBJ2-3, with D possibly matching TRBD1 (6 bases). The CDR3 length is 13 residues. V lost 5 bases to trimming and J lost 3 bases, with 9 bases between them. From germline, CDR1 is MNHEY and CDR2 SMNVEV (reference sequence). CDR3 bases: TGTGCCAGCAGTCCGCAGGGGACAGATACGCAGTATTTT. Encoded protein: CASSPQGTDTQYF.

The chain's CDR3 is CASSLDGLGEQYF. CDR3 bases: TGCGCCAGCAGCTTGGATGGACTGGGCGAGCAGTACTTC. The V gene is TRBV5-1, the J gene TRBJ2-7; possible D gene TRBD2, 5 bases. CDR1 SGHRS and CDR2 YFSETQ come from the germline V gene. CDR3 size: 13 residues. Trimming stripped 0 bases from V and 6 bases from J, with 10 bases between.

This clone has a single count. The chain is built from TRBV7-2 and TRBJ2-1; D may be TRBD2 (5 bases). Deletions cut 5 bases from V and 10 bases from J, with 15 bases between. Germline V gives CDR1 SGHTA, CDR2 FQGNSA. The CDR3 runs 13 residues. CDR3 sequence (DNA): TGTGCCAGCAGCCAAATATATTCGGGGGAGCAGTTCTTC. Amino acid sequence: CASSQIYSGEQFF.

The chain uses TRBV5-8 and TRBJ2-3, with TRBD2 identical over 12 bases. V was clipped by 4 bases and J by 3 bases; unmatched bases: 6. The CDR3 has 16 residues. Germline V gene sequence: CDR1 SGHTS, CDR2 YDEGEE. Here the CDR3 reads CASSRGLAGRTDTQYF. CDR3 nucleotide sequence: TGTGCCAGCAGCAGAGGACTAGCGGGGAGGACAGATACGCAGTATTTT.

J is TRBJ2-2 and V is TRBV2; D gene ambiguous. V shed 4 bases and J shed 1 base, with 7 bases lying between them. The CDR3 is made up of 14 amino acids. Germline-derived CDR1 and CDR2 are SNHLY and FYNNEI. The CDR3 DNA is TGTGCCAGCAGTGTTGTCAGGAACACCGGGGAGCTGTTTTTT. It translates to CASSVVRNTGELFF.

The chain combines TRBV7-9 with TRBJ1-1; TRBD1 matches 10 bases. Trimming cost V 5 bases and J 1 base; bases outside gene matches: 7. CDR3 length: 16 residues. Germline V gene lookup returns CDR1 SEHNR and CDR2 FQNEAQ (reference sequence). The CDR3 nucleotides are TGTGCCAGCAGCGCAGACAGGGGGCGGGGGAACACTGAAGCTTTCTTT. Its protein product is CASSADRGRGNTEAFF.

The V gene is TRBV4-1, the J gene TRBJ2-1, with 15 positions matching TRBD2. Germline-derived CDR1 and CDR2 are MGHRA and YSYEKL. Losses at the gene ends were 4 bases for V and 8 bases for J; bases not matched to a gene: 3. The CDR3 sequence is 15 residues long. CDR3 in amino acids: CASSLGLAGGYEQFF. DNA of the CDR3: TGCGCCAGCAGCCTCGGACTAGCGGGAGGGTATGAGCAGTTCTTC.

This clone was counted only a few times. The J gene is TRBJ1-1, the V gene TRBV7-3; D is unresolved. The CDR3 consists of 14 residues. In germline, CDR1 is SGHTA, CDR2 FQGTGA. V was trimmed by 5 bases and J by 4 bases, leaving 14 bases between them. Here the CDR3 DNA reads TGTGCCAGCAGCCCCGGGGTTTCTGGCACTGAAGCTTTCTTT. Its protein is CASSPGVSGTEAFF.

The chain is built from TRBV9 and TRBJ2-3, with D possibly matching TRBD2 (6 bases). Germline V gene sequence: CDR1 SGDLS, CDR2 YYNGEE. CDR3 size: 15 residues. The V gene lost 2 bases and the J gene lost 2 bases, with 12 bases spanning the gap. The CDR3 DNA reads TGTGCCAGCAGCGTTAGCGGAGGTTTCACAGATACGCAGTATTTT. Amino acids: CASSVSGGFTDTQYF.

This chain links TRBV27 with TRBJ2-2, with TRBD2 matching 10 bases. CDR1 and CDR2 (germline): MNHEY, SMNVEV (reference sequence). The CDR3 covers 15 residues. V shed 6 bases and J 4 bases; nucleotides not matched to a gene: 5. The CDR3 region is CASRLAGAGTGELFF. CDR3 sequence (DNA): TGTGCCAGCAGGCTAGCGGGAGCCGGCACCGGGGAGCTGTTTTTT.

In its sample, this clone was seen a few times. V gene TRBV30 combines with J gene TRBJ1-1, with 11 nucleotides matching TRBD1. CDR1 GTSNPN and CDR2 SVGIG come from the germline V gene (reference sequence). CDR3 length equals 15 residues. Losses at the gene ends were 0 bases for V and 5 bases for J; bases not matched to a gene: 5. CDR3 amino acids: CAWSVPDRGRTEAFF. In nucleotides, the CDR3 is TGTGCCTGGAGTGTCCCGGACAGGGGGCGAACTGAAGCTTTCTTT.

The chain joins TRBV4-1 to TRBJ2-3; D is unresolved. The CDR3 loop spans 14 amino acids. V shed 5 bases and J shed 2 bases, with 11 bases lying between them. The germline CDR1 and CDR2 sequences are MGHRA and YSYEKL. Written as DNA, the CDR3 is TGCGCCAGCAGCTATAGAATTGCCACAGATACGCAGTATTTT. This sequence encodes CASSYRIATDTQYF.

The chain links TRBV5-4 to TRBJ2-2; D may be TRBD2 (5 bases). Between the trimmed V and J ends, which lost 2 bases and 6 bases, there was a span of 17 bases. This CDR3 is 16 amino acids long. The germline CDR1 and CDR2 sequences are SGHNT and YYREEE (reference sequence). Here the CDR3 reads CASSLFQRSGPGELFF. The CDR3 DNA follows: TGTGCCAGCAGCTTATTCCAGCGGTCAGGCCCCGGGGAGCTGTTTTTT.

This chain joins TRBV4-1 and TRBJ1-5, with 7 bases fitting TRBD1. Trimming at V came to 4 bases and at J to 4 bases, leaving 10 bases not matched to a gene. This CDR3 has 16 residues. CDR1 and CDR2 from the germline V gene are MGHRA and YSYEKL. CDR3 sequence: CASSPQGGAPNQPQHF. In DNA, the CDR3 is TGCGCCAGCAGCCCCCAGGGGGGCGCCCCAAATCAGCCCCAGCATTTT.

The chain uses TRBV15 and TRBJ2-3; weak D call: TRBD1 (5 bases). Germline V CDR1 and CDR2: LNHNV, YYDKDF (reference sequence). With 1 base removed from V and 3 bases from J, the gap between germline ends came to 14 bases. The CDR3 consists of 16 residues. The CDR3 spells CATSRGQKGLTDTQYF. The CDR3 region has the DNA TGTGCCACCAGCAGAGGACAGAAGGGTTTGACAGATACGCAGTATTTT.

The chain couples TRBV5-1 to TRBJ1-1; 7 bases are a match to TRBD1. J gave up 5 bases and V 0 bases, and 7 bases lay outside the gene matches. Germline-derived CDR1 and CDR2 are SGHRS and YFSETQ. The CDR3 is 15 amino acids. In nucleotides, the CDR3 is TGCGCCAGCAGCTTGGACAGGGGTGGTGAGACTGAAGCTTTCTTT. Protein: CASSLDRGGETEAFF.